These T cell receptor beta chains were read from a single sample in a study of Graves' ophthalmopathy and Graves' hyperthyroidism. TCRdb re-called the multiplex PCR reads through MiXCR, storing one row per CDR3 protein. This table has more than 1,000,000 distinct CDR3 sequences, 35% to 40% appearing once. The source material was peripheral blood or thyroid tissue (not recorded which). The source of these receptors is an adult man with Graves' hyperthyroidism. Each CDR3 is given with its conserved first and last residue. A D gene is named only where the DNA matches it firmly. Rows give clone size only sometimes, using once, few, many, or a class for an expanded clone.

cdr3_nt cdr3_aa j_call cdr3_length clone_size d_call v_call
TGTGCCAGTGGTATAGTCCCCGGGAGTTCCTACGAGCAGTACTTC CASGIVPGSSYEQYF TRBJ2-7 15 - - TRBV19
TGCGCCAGCAGCCAAGATCCGGCCGGGGAGCTGTTTTTT CASSQDPAGELFF TRBJ2-2 13 few - TRBV4-3
TGTGCCAGCACCCAACAGGGCTCTAATGAAAAACTGTTTTTT CASTQQGSNEKLFF TRBJ1-4 14 - - TRBV2
TGCAGTGCTGACAGGGACGGGACCGGGGAGCTGTTTTTT CSADRDGTGELFF TRBJ2-2 13 few TRBD1 TRBV20-1
TGTGCCAGCAGGTCGACAGGGGGTTCTGAAAAACTGTTTTTT CASRSTGGSEKLFF TRBJ1-4 14 - TRBD1 TRBV5-6
TGTGCCAGCAGCTTAGGCAGTTTCGAGCAGTACTTC CASSLGSFEQYF TRBJ2-7 12 many - TRBV7-2
TGTGCCAGTAGTGCAGGGGGCTCCGGGGCCAACGTCCTGACTTTC CASSAGGSGANVLTF TRBJ2-6 15 many TRBD1 TRBV19
TGTGCCATCAGGGATTCCCTCTCTGGAAACACCATATATTTT CAIRDSLSGNTIYF TRBJ1-3 14 once - TRBV10-3
TGTGCCAGCAGCTCGGGACAGACTAGTTGGGGTGAGACCCAGTACTTC CASSSGQTSWGETQYF TRBJ2-5 16 - - TRBV7-8
TGCAGCGTTGAAGGGTTTGTTGGGGGAGCCTACGAGCAGTACTTC CSVEGFVGGAYEQYF TRBJ2-7 15 once - TRBV29-1
TGTGCCAGCAGCCCCGGCGGGATTGGCTCCTATAATTCACCCCTCCACTTT CASSPGGIGSYNSPLHF TRBJ1-6 17 many - TRBV14
TGTGCCAGCAGCGTAGGGGAGGAAAAACTGTTTTTT CASSVGEEKLFF TRBJ1-4 12 - - TRBV9
TGTGCCAGCGGACCCAGACAGGCGAACACTGAAGCTTTCTTT CASGPRQANTEAFF TRBJ1-1 14 - - TRBV6-5
TGTGCCAGCAGTGCCAGCGGGGGGGCCTTCGGGGAGCTGTTTTTT CASSASGGAFGELFF TRBJ2-2 15 few TRBD2 TRBV2
TGTGCCAGCAGCTTAGTGGGACAGAGCTCCTATAATTCACCCCTCCACTTT CASSLVGQSSYNSPLHF TRBJ1-6 17 many TRBD1 TRBV7-2
TGTGCCAGCAGCTACGACAGGGATCAGCCCCAGCATTTT CASSYDRDQPQHF TRBJ1-5 13 few TRBD1 TRBV5-6
TGTGCCAGCAGGCCCGGGACAGGGGTCTTCACCGGGGAGCTGTTTTTT CASRPGTGVFTGELFF TRBJ2-2 16 many TRBD1 TRBV2
TGTGCCAGCAGCCGGAGACAAGACTACGAGCAGTACTTC CASSRRQDYEQYF TRBJ2-7 13 - - TRBV7-8
TGTGCCATCAGCGACTCAGGTAGCGGGAACGAGCAGTACTTC CAISDSGSGNEQYF TRBJ2-7 14 - TRBD2 TRBV10-3
TGTGCCAGCAGCTTCAGGACAGGGGGCGATGATGGCTACACCTTC CASSFRTGGDDGYTF TRBJ1-2 15 - TRBD1 TRBV7-2
TGTGCCAGCAGCTTGACAGGGGAAGACACCATATATTTT CASSLTGEDTIYF TRBJ1-3 13 - TRBD1 TRBV7-2
TGCGCCAGCAGCCCCACAGGGGGGGGCGGCTACGAGCAGTACTTC CASSPTGGGGYEQYF TRBJ2-7 15 - - TRBV4-3
TGCAGTGCTAGAGATCAGGTCCGAAGGACTAGAGGTGATGAGACCCAGTACTTC CSARDQVRRTRGDETQYF TRBJ2-5 18 many TRBD2 TRBV20-1
TGTGCCAGCAGTTACTCGGGGACAGGGATCGACGAGCAGTACTTC CASSYSGTGIDEQYF TRBJ2-7 15 - TRBD1 TRBV10-3
TGTGCCAGTAGTCCCGAAGGACAGAGGTACACTGAAGCTTTCTTT CASSPEGQRYTEAFF TRBJ1-1 15 - - TRBV7-3
TGTGCCAGCAGCCAATTCATAGGACCTGGGCTAGGTTCACCCCTCCACTTT CASSQFIGPGLGSPLHF TRBJ1-6 17 - - TRBV14
TGTGCCAGCAGTTTAGGGGGACACTTGAACACTGAAGCTTTCTTT CASSLGGHLNTEAFF TRBJ1-1 15 many - TRBV12-3/TRBV12-4
TGCGCCAGCAGTGACTCCGGGCAGGGGCGCGAGCAGTACTTC CASSDSGQGREQYF TRBJ2-7 14 - - TRBV10-2
TGTGCCAGCAGCTCAGGGGACAGGCCAGTCTTC CASSSGDRPVF TRBJ2-5 11 many TRBD1 TRBV5-8
TGCAGTGCTAGAGATCTGGGACGGGGCGCCTACGAGCAGTACTTC CSARDLGRGAYEQYF TRBJ2-7 15 many - TRBV20-1
TGTGCCTGGAGTGTCGGGGGGGGGAACATCAAGCCCCAGCATTTT CAWSVGGGNIKPQHF TRBJ1-5 15 - - TRBV24-1
TGCAGCGCCCTAGGGGGGGAGCAGTACTTC CSALGGEQYF TRBJ2-7 10 - - TRBV29-1
TGTGCCATCAGTCGGGACACAGGGACCTATTCCTATGGCTACACCTTC CAISRDTGTYSYGYTF TRBJ1-2 16 many - TRBV10-3
TGTGCCAGCAGTTACGATGAGGGGGCCTGGGGAGAGACCCAGTACTTC CASSYDEGAWGETQYF TRBJ2-5 16 few TRBD1 TRBV6-6
TGCAGTGCTAGACCGGGACTAGCGGGGAACGAGCAGTACTTC CSARPGLAGNEQYF TRBJ2-7 14 few TRBD2 TRBV20-1
TGTGCCAGCAGCCCAATCAAGCGGGACAGGGCTTTT CASSPIKRDRAF TRBJ1-2 12 - TRBD1 TRBV11-2
TGTGCCACCAGTGATTTGGACTGGGGACAACAGAGCAATCAGCCCCAGCATTTT CATSDLDWGQQSNQPQHF TRBJ1-5 18 many - TRBV24-1
TGTGCCAGCAGCTCCCCCGGGACAGCAATCTACGAGCAGTACTTC CASSSPGTAIYEQYF TRBJ2-7 15 many TRBD1 TRBV14
TGTGCCAGCAGCCTACTATGGGGTCGACAAGAGACCCAGTACTTC CASSLLWGRQETQYF TRBJ2-5 15 - - TRBV7-9
TGTGCCAGCAAACCTTGGGCGGGACCTACCTACGAGCAGTACTTC CASKPWAGPTYEQYF TRBJ2-7 15 many - TRBV7-2
TGTGCCAGCAGTTTAACGGGACAGGGAGCTAGCGGTGAAGCTTTCTTT CASSLTGQGASGEAFF TRBJ1-1 16 - TRBD1 TRBV28
TGTGCCAGCAGACCAGATCCACGCTATGGCTACACCTTC CASRPDPRYGYTF TRBJ1-2 13 - - TRBV10-2
TGTGCCAGCAGCCTTGACAGGGAGGTTGAAAAACTGTTTTTT CASSLDREVEKLFF TRBJ1-4 14 - TRBD1 TRBV12-3/TRBV12-4
TGTGCCAGCAGTTTAGCGGCAGGGGGTAGTTCACCCCTCCACTTT CASSLAAGGSSPLHF TRBJ1-6 15 few TRBD1 TRBV6-6
TGTGCCAGCAGCCGAACGGATCTGCCCTACGAGCAGTACTTC CASSRTDLPYEQYF TRBJ2-7 14 many - TRBV6-5
TGTGCCACCTCGGGACAGGGGCCGGTCGAGCAGTACTTC CATSGQGPVEQYF TRBJ2-7 13 many TRBD1 TRBV15
TGTGCCAGCAGCCCAGTTGTCGACAGGGGGCTTGACGAGCAGTACTTC CASSPVVDRGLDEQYF TRBJ2-7 16 - TRBD1 TRBV7-2
TGTGCCAGCACCCAGGGGGCCGAGCCCCAGCATTTT CASTQGAEPQHF TRBJ1-5 12 - TRBD1 TRBV12-3/TRBV12-4
TGCAGTGCTCCCAGCGGGGCAGGGGCAATTAACTATGGCTACACCTTC CSAPSGAGAINYGYTF TRBJ1-2 16 few - TRBV20-1
TGTGCCACCAGTGCGGACAGGGGTTCTTCGCGAGGCTACACCTTC CATSADRGSSRGYTF TRBJ1-2 15 many TRBD1 TRBV15